These 8 T cell receptor beta chains share one sample of origin, sequenced in a study of T cell clusters in autoimmune cytopenias. Some 38,000 genome equivalents of blood DNA were amplified for TRB. One tube held mixed TRB-A and TRB-B primer pools for touch-down PCR. TCRdb reanalyzed the multiplex PCR reads and collapses them to one entry per CDR3 protein, without DNA. The listing records 2,000 to 2,500 distinct CDR3 sequences. Sequenced sample: peripheral blood. The receptors here all came from a human donor with an autoimmune cytopenia or autoimmune hepatitis (not recorded which).

This clonotype registers medium-sized by frequency. The rearrangement uses TRBV29-1 and TRBJ2-7; TCRdb gives TRBD2 as the D gene, but with no DNA this cannot be confirmed. The CDR3 totals 13 residues. CDR1 is SQVTM and CDR2 is ANQGSEA in the germline V gene. The CDR3 protein is CSVFLALGYEQYF.

This clonotype counts as medium-sized by frequency. This chain uses TRBV19 with TRBJ2-2; with no DNA, the TCRdb D assignment of TRBD1 cannot be verified. Looked up from germline, CDR1 is LNHDA and CDR2 is SQIVND (reference sequence). The CDR3 sequence is 15 residues long. CDR3 protein: CASSILRPNTGELFF.

The V and J genes are TRBV10-3 and TRBJ2-3. This CDR3 is built from 15 residues. Germline-derived CDR1 and CDR2 are ENHRY and SYGVKD. The CDR3 here is CAISDGYGVTDTQYF.

This clonotype shows up as medium-sized by frequency. The V and J genes are TRBV12-3 or TRBV12-4 and TRBJ1-3. The CDR3 covers 11 residues. The CDR3 reads CASSPGNTIYF.

Its frequency marks this clonotype as medium-sized (0.01 to 0.1%). The chain joins TRBV6-5 to TRBJ1-3; TCRdb's D call, TRBD1, is unchecked because there is no DNA. CDR3 length equals 13 residues. CDR1 and CDR2 (germline): MNHEY, SVGAGI. The CDR3 sequence is CASRGQEGNTIYF.

This clonotype ranks as medium-sized (0.01 to 0.1%) in terms of frequency. The CDR3 loop reads CAIRPWVAGERTAYNEQFF. The chain couples TRBV10-3 to TRBJ2-1; TCRdb reports TRBD2, a call that lacks DNA to check it against. Germline V CDR1 and CDR2: ENHRY, SYGVKD. The CDR3 covers 19 residues.

This chain joins TRBV12-3 or TRBV12-4 and TRBJ1-2. The CDR3 sequence is 13 residues long. The CDR3 spells CASSFSGNYGYTF.

This clonotype registers medium-sized (0.01 to 0.1%) by frequency. The chain recombines TRBV27 with TRBJ2-1; TCRdb's D gene call, TRBD2, goes unchecked for lack of DNA. From germline, CDR1 is MNHEY and CDR2 SMNVEV (reference sequence). The CDR3 runs 20 residues. The CDR3 spells CASSPPYRTSGRYAYNEQFF.